Sequencing of this T cell receptor beta chain was carried out in a study of blood T cell repertoires in COVID-19. This clone was observed a handful of times. Measured with immunoSEQ multiplex PCR; TCRdb has only the in-frame clones, and not every one. The sample shows tens of thousands of clones, roughly 86% of them seen only once. This clonotype originated in a human donor in a cohort sampled during active COVID-19. The sample taken for sequencing was peripheral blood.

CDR3 in amino acids: CASRTVTGELFF. CDR3 DNA sequence: TGTGCCAGCAGGACTGTCACCGGGGAGCTGTTTTTT. The V gene is TRBV25-1, the J gene TRBJ2-2; no clear D. The V gene lost 6 bases and the J gene lost 4 bases, with 6 bases spanning the gap. Germline CDR1 reads MGHDK; CDR2 reads SYGVNS. The CDR3 length is 12 residues.